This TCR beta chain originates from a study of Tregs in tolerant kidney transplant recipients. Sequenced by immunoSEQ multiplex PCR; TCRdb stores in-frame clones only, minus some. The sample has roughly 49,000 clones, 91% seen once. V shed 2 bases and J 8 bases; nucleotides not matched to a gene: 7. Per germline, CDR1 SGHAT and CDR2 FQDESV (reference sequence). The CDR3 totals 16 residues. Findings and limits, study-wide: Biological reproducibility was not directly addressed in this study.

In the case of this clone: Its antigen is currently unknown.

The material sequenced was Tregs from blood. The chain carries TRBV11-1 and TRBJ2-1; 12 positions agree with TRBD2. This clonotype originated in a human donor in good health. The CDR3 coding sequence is TGTGCCAGCAGCTTAATGCCTAGCGGGGGGGCCCATGAGCAGTTCTTC. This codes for CASSLMPSGGAHEQFF.